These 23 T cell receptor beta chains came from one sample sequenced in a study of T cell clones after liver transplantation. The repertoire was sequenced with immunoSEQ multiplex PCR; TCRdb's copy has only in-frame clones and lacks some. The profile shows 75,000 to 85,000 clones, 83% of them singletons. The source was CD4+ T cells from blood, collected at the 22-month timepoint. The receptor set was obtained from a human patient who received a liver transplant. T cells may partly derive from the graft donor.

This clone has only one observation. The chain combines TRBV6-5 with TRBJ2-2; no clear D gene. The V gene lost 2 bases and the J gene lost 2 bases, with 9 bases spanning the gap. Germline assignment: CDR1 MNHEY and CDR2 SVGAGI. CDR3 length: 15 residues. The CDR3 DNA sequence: TGTGCCAGCAGTTACCCGGGCCCCAACACCGGGGAGCTGTTTTTT. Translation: CASSYPGPNTGELFF.

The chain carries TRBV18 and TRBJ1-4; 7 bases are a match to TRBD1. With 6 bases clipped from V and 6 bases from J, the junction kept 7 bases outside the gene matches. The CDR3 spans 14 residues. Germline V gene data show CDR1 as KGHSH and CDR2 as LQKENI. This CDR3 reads CASSHDREDEKLFF. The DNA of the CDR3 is TGTGCCAGCTCTCATGACAGGGAGGATGAAAAACTGTTTTTT.

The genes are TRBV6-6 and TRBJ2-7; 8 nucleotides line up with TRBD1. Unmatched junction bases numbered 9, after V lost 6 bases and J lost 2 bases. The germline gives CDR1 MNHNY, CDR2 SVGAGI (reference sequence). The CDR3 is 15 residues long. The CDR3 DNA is TGTGCCAGCAGGCCCGGGACAGGTTACACCTACGAGCAGTACTTC. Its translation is CASRPGTGYTYEQYF.

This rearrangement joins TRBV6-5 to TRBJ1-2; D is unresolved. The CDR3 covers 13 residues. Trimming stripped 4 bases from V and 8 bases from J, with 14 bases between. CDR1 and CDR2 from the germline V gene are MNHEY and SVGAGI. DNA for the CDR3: TGTGCCAGCAGTTTCCGAGGGATGGAAGGCTACACCTTC. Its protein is CASSFRGMEGYTF.

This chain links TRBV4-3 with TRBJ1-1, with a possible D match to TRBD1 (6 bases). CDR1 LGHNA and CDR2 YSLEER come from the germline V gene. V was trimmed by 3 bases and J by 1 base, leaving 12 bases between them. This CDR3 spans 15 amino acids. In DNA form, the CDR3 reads TGCGCCAGCAGCCAGGGGGGCGTTACGAACACTGAAGCTTTCTTT. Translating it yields CASSQGGVTNTEAFF.

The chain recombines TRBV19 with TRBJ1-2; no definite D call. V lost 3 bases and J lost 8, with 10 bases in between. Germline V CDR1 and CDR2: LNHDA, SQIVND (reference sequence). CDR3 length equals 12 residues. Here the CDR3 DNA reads TGTGCCAGTAGTATGTCGGTGGACGGCTACACCTTC. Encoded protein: CASSMSVDGYTF.

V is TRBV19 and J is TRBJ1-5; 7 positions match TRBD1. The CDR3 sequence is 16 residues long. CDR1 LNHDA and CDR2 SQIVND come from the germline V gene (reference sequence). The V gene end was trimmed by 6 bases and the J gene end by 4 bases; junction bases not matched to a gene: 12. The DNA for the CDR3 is TGTGCCAGTAGCGCATCCGGGACAGTGAAAAATCAGCCCCAGCATTTT. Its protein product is CASSASGTVKNQPQHF.

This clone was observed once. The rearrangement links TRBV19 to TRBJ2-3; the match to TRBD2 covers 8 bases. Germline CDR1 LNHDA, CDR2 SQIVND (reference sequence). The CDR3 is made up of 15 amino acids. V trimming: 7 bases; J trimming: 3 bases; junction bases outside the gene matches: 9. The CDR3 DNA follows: TGTGCCAGTACCCCAGGCAGCGGGAGTACAGATACGCAGTATTTT. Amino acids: CASTPGSGSTDTQYF.

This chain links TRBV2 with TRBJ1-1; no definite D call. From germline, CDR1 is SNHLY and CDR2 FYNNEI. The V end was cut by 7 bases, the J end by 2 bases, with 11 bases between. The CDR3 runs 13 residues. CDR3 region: CASMEWENTEAFF. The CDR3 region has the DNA TGTGCCAGCATGGAGTGGGAAAACACTGAAGCTTTCTTT.

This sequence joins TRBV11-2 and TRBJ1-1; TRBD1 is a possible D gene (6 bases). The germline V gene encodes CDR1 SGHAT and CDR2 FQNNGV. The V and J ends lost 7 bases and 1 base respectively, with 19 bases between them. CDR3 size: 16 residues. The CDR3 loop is CASIIGPDRRNTEAFF. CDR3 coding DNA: TGTGCCAGCATCATAGGTCCTGACAGGAGGAACACTGAAGCTTTCTTT. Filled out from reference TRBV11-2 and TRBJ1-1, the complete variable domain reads EAGVAQSPRYKIIEKRQSVAFWCNPISGHATLYWYQQILGQGPKLLIQFQNNGVVDDSQLPKDRFSAERLKGVDSTLKIQPAKLEDSAVYLCASIIGPDRRNTEAFFGQGTRLTVV.

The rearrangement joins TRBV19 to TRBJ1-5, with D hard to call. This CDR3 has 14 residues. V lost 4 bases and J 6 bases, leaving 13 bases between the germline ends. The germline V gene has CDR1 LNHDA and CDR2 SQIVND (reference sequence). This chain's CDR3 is CASSRSANPQPQHF. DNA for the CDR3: TGTGCCAGTAGTAGATCGGCAAACCCTCAGCCCCAGCATTTT.

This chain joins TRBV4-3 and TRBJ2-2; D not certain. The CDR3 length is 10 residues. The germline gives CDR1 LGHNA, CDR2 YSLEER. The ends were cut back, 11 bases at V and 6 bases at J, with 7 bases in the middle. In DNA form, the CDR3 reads TGCGCCGTAACGCCCGGGGAGCTGTTTTTT. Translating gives CAVTPGELFF.

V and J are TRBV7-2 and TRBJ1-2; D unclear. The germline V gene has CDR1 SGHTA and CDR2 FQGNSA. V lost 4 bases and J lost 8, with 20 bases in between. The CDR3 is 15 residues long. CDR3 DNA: TGTGCCAGCAGCTCCCCGGGAGGCCATTATTCCGGCTACACCTTC. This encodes CASSSPGGHYSGYTF. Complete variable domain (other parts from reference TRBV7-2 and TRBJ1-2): GAGVSQSPSNKVTEKGKDVELRCDPISGHTALYWYRQSLGQGLEFLIYFQGNSAPDKSGLPSDRFSAERTGGSVSTLTIQRTQQEDSAVYLCASSSPGGHYSGYTFGSGTRLTVV.

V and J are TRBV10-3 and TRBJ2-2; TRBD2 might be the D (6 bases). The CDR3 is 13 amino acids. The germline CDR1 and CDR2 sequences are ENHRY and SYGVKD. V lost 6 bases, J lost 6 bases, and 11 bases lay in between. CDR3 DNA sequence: TGTGCCATCAGAGGTGGAGGGTCCGGGGAGCTGTTTTTT. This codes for CAIRGGGSGELFF.

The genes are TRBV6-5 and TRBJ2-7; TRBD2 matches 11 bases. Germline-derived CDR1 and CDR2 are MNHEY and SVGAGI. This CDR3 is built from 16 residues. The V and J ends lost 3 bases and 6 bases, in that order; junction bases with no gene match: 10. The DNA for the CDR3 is TGTGCCAGCAGTTATGAGTCTAGCGGGAGGTCCACCGAGCAGTACTTC. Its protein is CASSYESSGRSTEQYF.

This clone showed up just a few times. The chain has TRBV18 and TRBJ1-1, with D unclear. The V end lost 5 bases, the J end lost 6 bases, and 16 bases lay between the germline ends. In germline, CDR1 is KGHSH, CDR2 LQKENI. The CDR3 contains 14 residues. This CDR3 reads CASSGNKAGAEAFF. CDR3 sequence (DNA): TGTGCCAGCTCAGGGAATAAGGCTGGGGCTGAAGCTTTCTTT.

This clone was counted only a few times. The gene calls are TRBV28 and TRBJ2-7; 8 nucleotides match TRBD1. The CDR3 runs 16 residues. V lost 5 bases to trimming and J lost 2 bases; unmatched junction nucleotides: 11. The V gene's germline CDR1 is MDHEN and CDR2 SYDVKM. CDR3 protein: CASSPRRGTGTYEQYF. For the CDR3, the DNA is TGTGCCAGCAGTCCTCGACGGGGGACAGGCACCTACGAGCAGTACTTC.

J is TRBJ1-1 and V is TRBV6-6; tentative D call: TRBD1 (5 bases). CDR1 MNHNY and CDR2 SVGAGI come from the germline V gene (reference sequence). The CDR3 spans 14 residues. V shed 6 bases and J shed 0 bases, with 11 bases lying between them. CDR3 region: CASSGGVMNTEAFF. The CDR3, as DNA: TGTGCCAGCAGCGGGGGAGTGATGAACACTGAAGCTTTCTTT.

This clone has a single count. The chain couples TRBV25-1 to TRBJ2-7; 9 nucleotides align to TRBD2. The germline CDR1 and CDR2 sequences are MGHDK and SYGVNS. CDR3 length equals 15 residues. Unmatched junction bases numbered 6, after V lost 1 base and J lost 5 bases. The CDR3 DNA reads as TGTGCCAGCAGTGAATTCCCTAGCGGGGTCGACGAGCAGTACTTC. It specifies CASSEFPSGVDEQYF.

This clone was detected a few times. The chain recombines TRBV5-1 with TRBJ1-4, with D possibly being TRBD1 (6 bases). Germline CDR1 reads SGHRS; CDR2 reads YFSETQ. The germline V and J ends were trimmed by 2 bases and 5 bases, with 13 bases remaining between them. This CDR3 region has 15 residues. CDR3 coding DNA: TGCGCCAGCAGCTTTGGGGGCGTACCCAATGAAAAACTGTTTTTT. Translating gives CASSFGGVPNEKLFF. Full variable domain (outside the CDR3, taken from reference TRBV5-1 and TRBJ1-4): KAGVTQTPRYLIKTRGQQVTLSCSPISGHRSVSWYQQTPGQGLQFLFEYFSETQRNKGNFPGRFSGRQFSNSRSEMNVSTLELGDSALYLCASSFGGVPNEKLFFGSGTQLSVL.

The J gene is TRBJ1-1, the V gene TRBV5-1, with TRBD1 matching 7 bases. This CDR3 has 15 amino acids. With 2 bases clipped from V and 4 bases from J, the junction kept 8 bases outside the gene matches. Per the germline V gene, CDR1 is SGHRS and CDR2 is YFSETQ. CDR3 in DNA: TGCGCCAGCAGCTTTATGGGACAGTTGGGCACTGAAGCTTTCTTT. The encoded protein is CASSFMGQLGTEAFF.

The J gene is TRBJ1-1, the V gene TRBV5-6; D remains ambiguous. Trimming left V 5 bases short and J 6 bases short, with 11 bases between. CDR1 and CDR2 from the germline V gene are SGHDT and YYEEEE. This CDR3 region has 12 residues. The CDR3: CASSSGRAEAFF. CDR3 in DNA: TGTGCCAGCAGTAGCGGGAGAGCTGAAGCTTTCTTT.

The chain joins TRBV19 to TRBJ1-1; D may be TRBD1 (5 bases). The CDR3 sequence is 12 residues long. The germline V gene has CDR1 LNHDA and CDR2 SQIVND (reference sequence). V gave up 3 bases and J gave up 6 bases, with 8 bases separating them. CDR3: CASSIEGAEAFF. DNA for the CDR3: TGTGCCAGTAGTATTGAAGGGGCTGAAGCTTTCTTT.